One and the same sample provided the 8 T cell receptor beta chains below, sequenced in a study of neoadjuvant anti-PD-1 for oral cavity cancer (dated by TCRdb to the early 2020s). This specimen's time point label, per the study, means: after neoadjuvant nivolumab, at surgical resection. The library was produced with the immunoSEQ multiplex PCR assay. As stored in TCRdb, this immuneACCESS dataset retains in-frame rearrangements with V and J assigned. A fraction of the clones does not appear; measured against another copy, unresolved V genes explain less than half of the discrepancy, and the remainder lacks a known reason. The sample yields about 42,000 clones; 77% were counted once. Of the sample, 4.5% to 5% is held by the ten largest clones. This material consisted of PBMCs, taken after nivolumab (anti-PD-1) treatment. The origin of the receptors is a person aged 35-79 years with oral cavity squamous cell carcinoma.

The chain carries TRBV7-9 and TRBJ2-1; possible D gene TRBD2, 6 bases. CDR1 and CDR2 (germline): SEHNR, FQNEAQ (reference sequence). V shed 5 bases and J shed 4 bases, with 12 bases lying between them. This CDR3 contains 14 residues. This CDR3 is CASSPPGVYNEQFF. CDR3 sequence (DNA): TGTGCCAGCAGCCCCCCGGGAGTTTACAATGAGCAGTTCTTC.

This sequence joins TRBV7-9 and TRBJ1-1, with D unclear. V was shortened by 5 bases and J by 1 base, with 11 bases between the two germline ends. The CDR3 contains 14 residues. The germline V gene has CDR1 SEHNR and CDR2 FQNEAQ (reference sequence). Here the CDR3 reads CASSPIGSNTEAFF. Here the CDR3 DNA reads TGTGCCAGCAGCCCTATCGGGTCGAACACTGAAGCTTTCTTT.

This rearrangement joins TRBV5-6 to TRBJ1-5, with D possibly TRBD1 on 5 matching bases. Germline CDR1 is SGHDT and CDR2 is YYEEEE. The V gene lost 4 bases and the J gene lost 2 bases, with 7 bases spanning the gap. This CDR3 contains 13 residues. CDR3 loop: CASSGGGNQPQHF. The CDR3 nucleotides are TGTGCCAGCAGCGGGGGGGGCAATCAGCCCCAGCATTTT.

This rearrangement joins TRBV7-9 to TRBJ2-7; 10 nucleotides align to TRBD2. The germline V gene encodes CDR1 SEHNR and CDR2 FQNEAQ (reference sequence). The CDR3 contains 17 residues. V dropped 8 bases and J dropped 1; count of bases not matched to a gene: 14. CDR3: CASSSSSGRLYSYEQYF. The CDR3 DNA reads TGTGCCAGCTCAAGCAGTAGCGGGAGGTTATATTCCTACGAGCAGTACTTC.

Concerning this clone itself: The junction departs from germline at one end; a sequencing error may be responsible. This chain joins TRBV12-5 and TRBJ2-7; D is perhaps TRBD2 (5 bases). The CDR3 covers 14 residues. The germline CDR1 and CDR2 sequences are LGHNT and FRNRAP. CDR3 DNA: TGTGCTAGTGGTTTAGGAGGATCCTCCAACGAGCAGTACTTC. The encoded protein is CASGLGGSSNEQYF.

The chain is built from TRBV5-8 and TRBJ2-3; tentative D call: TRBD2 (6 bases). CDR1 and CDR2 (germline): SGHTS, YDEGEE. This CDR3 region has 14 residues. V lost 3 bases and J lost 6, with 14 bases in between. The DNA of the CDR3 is TGTGCCAGCAGCTCCTCGTGGGGGAGGGATACGCAGTATTTT. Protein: CASSSSWGRDTQYF.

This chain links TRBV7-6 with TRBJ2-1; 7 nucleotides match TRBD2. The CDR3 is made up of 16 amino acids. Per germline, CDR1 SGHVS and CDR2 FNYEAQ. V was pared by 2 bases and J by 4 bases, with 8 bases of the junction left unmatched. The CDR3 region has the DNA TGTGCCAGCAGCTTAACCCCTAGCGGCCGATACAATGAGCAGTTCTTC. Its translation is CASSLTPSGRYNEQFF.

CDR3 protein: CASSVGLDRGREQYF. Written as DNA, the CDR3 is TGTGCCAGCAGCGTAGGATTAGACAGGGGGCGAGAGCAGTACTTC. The chain uses TRBV9 and TRBJ2-7, with 10 nucleotides matching TRBD1. The CDR3 consists of 15 residues. The junction had 7 bases not matched to a gene; V was cut back by 0 bases and J by 7 bases. Per the germline V gene, CDR1 is SGDLS and CDR2 is YYNGEE.